A single sample is the source of the 30 T cell receptor beta chains below, sequenced in a study of blood T cells in healthy people across ages. For the second PCR, which ran for roughly 7 to 11 cycles, a sample-barcoded 5' primer and a J-beta primer mix were used. TCRdb fed the 5' RACE reads into MiXCR, producing one record per CDR3 protein. The sample has hundreds of thousands of distinct CDR3 sequences; around 25% are singletons. These data were also reused for a study on T cells of mothers and their children.

Sequencing was performed on blood. Every receptor here comes from a boy between 10 and 17 years old in good health.

This clonotype has a handful of counts. The chain combines TRBV28 with TRBJ2-7; D not resolved. Trimming removed 6 bases from V and 5 bases from J, with 14 bases in between. The CDR3 loop spans 13 amino acids. The germline V gene encodes CDR1 MDHEN and CDR2 SYDVKM. DNA for the CDR3: TGTGCCAGCAGCTCCAATCCAGCCAACGAGCAGTACTTC. Translated, it gives CASSSNPANEQYF.

This clonotype came up a few times. This chain links TRBV9 with TRBJ2-7; D gene ambiguous. The V gene's germline CDR1 is SGDLS and CDR2 YYNGEE. V lost 5 bases, J lost 7 bases, and 16 bases lay in between. This CDR3 is built from 13 residues. The CDR3 sequence: CASSPSSDGEQYF. In DNA, the CDR3 is TGTGCCAGCAGTCCTAGTTCAGACGGTGAGCAGTACTTC.

This clonotype has at least ten counts. The V and J genes are TRBV11-2 and TRBJ2-3, with D perhaps given as TRBD1 or TRBD2 (6 bases each). V was trimmed by 3 bases and J by 6 bases, leaving 19 bases between them. Germline lookup yields CDR1 SGHAT and CDR2 FQNNGV. The CDR3 has 16 residues. The CDR3 loop reads CASSFPLGGTGDTQYF. CDR3 in DNA: TGTGCCAGCAGCTTCCCGCTAGGGGGGACGGGGGATACGCAGTATTTT.

The sample holds a few counts of this clonotype. This chain links TRBV6-1 with TRBJ2-1, with D tentatively TRBD2 (6 bases). CDR3 length: 12 residues. Germline V gene data show CDR1 as MNHNS and CDR2 as SASEGT. V lost 8 bases to trimming and J lost 9 bases, with 14 bases between them. The CDR3: CASRLVYGEQFF. The CDR3 DNA is TGTGCCAGCCGACTAGTATACGGTGAGCAGTTCTTC.

This clonotype showed up just a few times. The chain is built from TRBV6-5 and TRBJ2-2; D gene uncertain. Germline loops: CDR1 MNHEY, CDR2 SVGAGI. V lost 0 bases to trimming and J lost 1 base, with 6 bases between them. The CDR3 sequence is 15 residues long. CDR3 in DNA: TGTGCCAGCAGTTACTCATGGGGGAACACCGGGGAGCTGTTTTTT. Residues: CASSYSWGNTGELFF.

This clonotype came up a few times. The chain has TRBV20-1 and TRBJ2-1; TRBD1 is a possible D gene (5 bases). CDR1 DFQATT and CDR2 SNEGSKA come from the germline V gene (reference sequence). The CDR3 contains 12 residues. V lost 0 bases, J lost 9 bases, and 9 bases lay in between. For the CDR3, the DNA is TGCAGTGCTAGAGATACAGGTGGTGAGCAGTTCTTC. This gives the protein CSARDTGGEQFF.

This sequence joins TRBV12-3 or TRBV12-4 and TRBJ2-3, with TRBD2 matching 11 bases. The CDR3 consists of 15 residues. V shed 5 bases, J shed 5 bases, and the junction held 6 bases outside the gene matches. The CDR3 DNA reads as TGTGCCAGCAGTAAGACTAGCGGGATAAGAGATACGCAGTATTTT. Translation: CASSKTSGIRDTQYF.

In its sample, this clonotype was seen a few times. The V call is TRBV6-1, the J call TRBJ1-2, with 8 bases matching TRBD1. Germline V gene data show CDR1 as MNHNS and CDR2 as SASEGT. This CDR3 region has 16 residues. With V trimmed by 4 bases and J by 0 bases, 7 bases remained unmatched. The CDR3 DNA is TGTGCCAGCAGTGCGATGGGACAGGTTCCTAACTATGGCTACACCTTC. The encoded protein is CASSAMGQVPNYGYTF.

V and J are TRBV5-1 and TRBJ2-5, with D perhaps matching TRBD1 (6 bases). In germline, CDR1 is SGHRS, CDR2 YFSETQ. The germline V and J ends were trimmed by 1 base and 2 bases, with 15 bases remaining between them. The CDR3 spans 16 residues. CDR3 coding DNA: TGCGCCAGCAGCTTGACGGACAGAAGGGGGCAAGAGACCCAGTACTTC. It specifies CASSLTDRRGQETQYF.

This clonotype was detected a few times. The genes are TRBV3-1 and TRBJ2-5; maybe TRBD2 (6 bases). TRBJ2-1 explains the end of the DNA better; the J call may be wrong. The CDR3 has 17 amino acids. CDR1 and CDR2 (germline): LGHDT, YNNKEL (reference sequence). The CDR3 nucleotides are TGTGCCAGCAGCCAAGAGTTTGAGGGAGGTCTAACCAATGAGCAGTTCTTC. This translates into CASSQEFEGGLTNEQFF.

This clonotype was seen a handful of times. This sequence joins TRBV5-4 and TRBJ2-3; 10 positions agree with TRBD2. Trimming at V came to 6 bases and at J to 4 bases, leaving 11 bases not matched to a gene. The V gene's germline CDR1 is SGHNT and CDR2 YYREEE (reference sequence). The CDR3 sequence is 16 residues long. In DNA form, the CDR3 reads TGTGCCAGCACCTCTAGCGGGGGCGGTTCTTCAGATACGCAGTATTTT. Its translation is CASTSSGGGSSDTQYF.

Concerning this clonotype: Compared with germline, one end of the junction differs, possibly owing to a read error. This chain joins TRBV7-9 and TRBJ2-5, with 8 nucleotides matching TRBD1. This CDR3 has 14 amino acids. The germline gives CDR1 SEHNR, CDR2 FQNEAQ (reference sequence). The chain's CDR3 is CAGSFLAGGETQYF. The CDR3, as DNA: TGTGCCGGCAGCTTCCTTGCAGGGGGCGAGACCCAGTACTTC. Based on the CDR3 plus reference TRBV7-9 and TRBJ2-5, the full variable domain is DTGVSQNPRHKITKRGQNVTFRCDPISEHNRLYWYRQTLGQGPEFLTYFQNEAQLEKSRLLSDRFSAERPKGSFSTLEIQRTEQGDSAMYLCAGSFLAGGETQYFGPGTRLLVL.

The chain joins TRBV29-1 to TRBJ1-2; TRBD1 matches at 12 bases. Trimming removed 0 bases from V and 10 bases from J; junction bases left unmatched: 6. This CDR3 spans 14 amino acids. CDR1 and CDR2 (germline): SQVTM, ANQGSEA. The DNA of the CDR3 is TGCAGCGTTGAAGATCGGGACAGGGGGCCTGACTACACCTTC. Translated: CSVEDRDRGPDYTF.

This clonotype appeared once. The gene calls are TRBV3-1 and TRBJ2-5; 8 nucleotides align to TRBD2. In germline, CDR1 is LGHDT, CDR2 YNNKEL (reference sequence). This CDR3 contains 15 residues. V shed 1 base, J shed 4 bases, and the junction held 5 bases outside the gene matches. CDR3 nucleotides: TGTGCCAGCAGCCAAGGCACCGGGAGGGGAGAGACCCAGTACTTC. Translation: CASSQGTGRGETQYF.

This clonotype appeared a few times. The chain carries TRBV5-1 and TRBJ2-5, with D possibly being TRBD2 (5 bases). Germline CDR1 SGHRS, CDR2 YFSETQ. This CDR3 has 13 amino acids. V lost 4 bases, J lost 3 bases, and 10 bases lay in between. CDR3 coding DNA: TGCGCCAGCAGCGCAGGAGGAGAAGAGACCCAGTACTTC. Translating it yields CASSAGGEETQYF.

This clonotype was counted between two and nine times. The V and J genes are TRBV5-1 and TRBJ1-1; D might be TRBD1 (6 bases). V lost 2 bases to trimming and J lost 5 bases, with 16 bases between them. Germline-derived CDR1 and CDR2 are SGHRS and YFSETQ. The CDR3 length is 15 residues. The DNA for the CDR3 is TGCGCCAGCAGCTTCGCCGCAGGGGCGCGTACTGAAGCTTTCTTT. Protein: CASSFAAGARTEAFF.

The chain carries TRBV7-8 and TRBJ1-1; 10 bases fit TRBD1. CDR1 SGHVS and CDR2 FQNEAQ come from the germline V gene. The CDR3 runs to 15 residues. Trimming at V came to 5 bases and at J to 5 bases, leaving 8 bases not matched to a gene. The CDR3 sequence is CASSGQTGGATEAFF. As DNA, the CDR3 is TGTGCCAGCAGCGGACAGACAGGGGGCGCAACTGAAGCTTTCTTT.

The gene calls are TRBV20-1 and TRBJ2-7, with D tentatively TRBD1 (5 bases). The CDR3 is 12 residues long. Trimming took 6 bases from V and 4 from J, leaving 13 bases between them. Germline CDR1 reads DFQATT; CDR2 reads SNEGSKA (reference sequence). In DNA form, the CDR3 reads TGCAGTGCCTCGGACACTGAATACGAGCAGTACTTC. Its translation is CSASDTEYEQYF.

The chain uses TRBV6-2 or TRBV6-3 and TRBJ2-3; 7 bases map to TRBD2. Germline V lookup: CDR1 MNHEY, CDR2 SVGEGT. The V and J ends lost 6 bases and 1 base, in that order; junction bases with no gene match: 10. The CDR3 loop spans 16 amino acids. DNA for the CDR3: TGTGCCAGCAGCTCCCCGGGGGAGGGTGGCACAGATACGCAGTATTTT. Encoded protein: CASSSPGEGGTDTQYF.

The chain links TRBV6-4 to TRBJ1-2; D gene uncertain. The length of the CDR3 is 14 residues. V lost 3 bases, J lost 5 bases, and 13 bases lay in between. The V gene's germline CDR1 is MRHNA and CDR2 SNTAGT. CDR3 sequence reads: CASSDDRRGYGYTF. Here the CDR3 DNA reads TGTGCCAGCAGTGATGACCGACGAGGTTATGGCTACACCTTC.

The rearrangement uses TRBV29-1 and TRBJ1-1, with a tentative D call TRBD1 (5 bases). The CDR3 length is 14 residues. With 7 bases removed from V and 3 bases from J, the gap between germline ends came to 18 bases. Germline CDR1 SQVTM, CDR2 ANQGSEA. The CDR3 loop is CSATRVLPHTEAFF. The CDR3 coding sequence is TGCAGCGCTACCAGGGTCCTGCCCCACACTGAAGCTTTCTTT.

A few counts support this clonotype. V is TRBV7-9 and J is TRBJ2-4, with a possible D match to TRBD1 (6 bases). Germline V lookup: CDR1 SEHNR, CDR2 FQNEAQ (reference sequence). The CDR3 spans 17 residues. Trimming removed 3 bases at V and 7 bases at J, with 22 bases between. The chain's CDR3 is CASSLQGMAGDDNIQYF. CDR3 bases: TGTGCCAGCAGCTTGCAGGGGATGGCGGGTGATGATAACATTCAGTACTTC. The variable domain in full, with the rest retrieved from reference TRBV7-9 and TRBJ2-4, is DTGVSQNPRHKITKRGQNVTFRCDPISEHNRLYWYRQTLGQGPEFLTYFQNEAQLEKSRLLSDRFSAERPKGSFSTLEIQRTEQGDSAMYLCASSLQGMAGDDNIQYFGAGTRLSVL.

J is TRBJ2-1 and V is TRBV7-3; possibly TRBD2 for D (9 bases). This CDR3 spans 19 amino acids. CDR1 is SGHTA, CDR2 FQGTGA, per germline. Trimming removed 0 bases from V and 7 bases from J, with 25 bases in between. As DNA, the CDR3 is TGTGCCAGCAGCTTAACGTCAGGGGGCTCAGGACTAGCGAGAAATGAGCAGTTCTTC. Amino acids: CASSLTSGGSGLARNEQFF.

About this clonotype: The germline gene is not matched at one end of the junction; a read error may be the cause. The chain links TRBV28 to TRBJ2-5, with 7 bases that match TRBD2. The CDR3 loop spans 12 amino acids. CDR1 and CDR2 from the germline V gene are MDHEN and SYDVKM. The CDR3 DNA sequence: TGCGCCAGCGGGGCAGACCAAGAGACCCAGTACTTC. Its protein product is CASGADQETQYF. The full variable domain, in which reference TRBV28 and TRBJ2-5 provide the parts outside the CDR3, is DVKVTQSSRYLVKRTGEKVFLECVQDMDHENMFWYRQDPGLGLRLIYFSYDVKMKEKGDIPEGYSVSREKKERFSLILESASTNQTSMYLCASGADQETQYFGPGTRLLVL.

This clonotype has just a few counts. The chain combines TRBV29-1 with TRBJ1-1; TRBD1 matches 11 bases. V shed 8 bases and J 4 bases; nucleotides not matched to a gene: 6. CDR1 and CDR2 from the germline V gene are SQVTM and ANQGSEA. This CDR3 has 13 residues. This CDR3 reads CSTPGQGGTEAFF. CDR3 nucleotides: TGCAGCACCCCGGGACAGGGGGGCACTGAAGCTTTCTTT.

This clonotype has more than one count but fewer than ten. The chain has TRBV6-2 or TRBV6-3 and TRBJ2-5; D unclear. The J call is uncertain, as TRBJ2-1 better fits the DNA end. This CDR3 is built from 13 residues. The germline V gene encodes CDR1 MNHEY and CDR2 SVGEGT. The CDR3 nucleotides are TGTGCCAGCAGTTACTCGGTATTCAATGAGCAGTTCTTC. It is translated as CASSYSVFNEQFF.

The chain is built from TRBV29-1 and TRBJ1-2; 10 positions agree with TRBD1. The germline gives CDR1 SQVTM, CDR2 ANQGSEA. V gave up 5 bases and J gave up 4 bases; unmatched junction bases: 7. The CDR3 is 14 amino acids. CDR3 protein: CSVIRQGASYGYTF. CDR3 coding DNA: TGCAGCGTTATTAGACAGGGGGCTAGCTATGGCTACACCTTC. The whole variable domain, remainder taken from reference TRBV29-1 and TRBJ1-2, is SAVISQKPSRDICQRGTSLTIQCQVDSQVTMMFWYRQQPGQSLTLIATANQGSEATYESGFVIDKFPISRPNLTFSTLTVSNMSPEDSSIYLCSVIRQGASYGYTFGSGTRLTVV.

This clonotype has only a few counts. V gene TRBV20-1 combines with J gene TRBJ2-5; 7 bases match TRBD1. Germline lookup yields CDR1 DFQATT and CDR2 SNEGSKA (reference sequence). The V and J ends lost 0 bases and 7 bases, in that order; junction bases with no gene match: 11. This CDR3 contains 15 residues. The CDR3 DNA reads as TGCAGTGCTAGAGAAGAGGGGGCCGTCATGGGGACCCAGTACTTC. Translating it yields CSAREEGAVMGTQYF.

In its sample, this clonotype was seen once. CDR3 in DNA: TGTGCCAGCAGTGAATTGGCGGGGGGCGCGAACACCGGGGAGCTGTTTTTT. It is translated as CASSELAGGANTGELFF. V and J are TRBV6-1 and TRBJ2-2, with 8 bases matching TRBD2. Germline V gene sequence: CDR1 MNHNS, CDR2 SASEGT. V lost 2 bases to trimming and J lost 0 bases; unmatched junction nucleotides: 5. This CDR3 comprises 17 residues.

This clonotype was found a few times. The chain recombines TRBV20-1 with TRBJ2-7, with 10 bases lining up with TRBD2. There are 17 residues in the CDR3. With 0 bases clipped from V and 3 bases from J, the junction kept 11 bases outside the gene matches. Germline V lookup: CDR1 DFQATT, CDR2 SNEGSKA (reference sequence). CDR3 DNA: TGCAGTGCTAGAGATTCCAATTCTTTAGCGGGGGGCTACGAGCAGTACTTC. Translating gives CSARDSNSLAGGYEQYF.